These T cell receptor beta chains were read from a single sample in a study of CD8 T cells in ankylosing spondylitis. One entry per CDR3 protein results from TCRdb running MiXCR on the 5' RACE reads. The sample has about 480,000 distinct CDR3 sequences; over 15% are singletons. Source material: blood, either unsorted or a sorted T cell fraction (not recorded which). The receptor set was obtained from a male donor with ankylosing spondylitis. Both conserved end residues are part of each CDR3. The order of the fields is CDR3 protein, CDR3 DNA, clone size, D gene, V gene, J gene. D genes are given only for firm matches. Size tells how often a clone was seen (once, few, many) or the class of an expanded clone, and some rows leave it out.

CDR3: CSASWGDGSYNEQFF
DNA: TGCAGTGCTAGTTGGGGGGACGGCTCCTACAATGAGCAGTTCTTC
size: .
D: .
V: TRBV20-1
J: TRBJ2-1

CDR3: CASSFWGYEQYF
DNA: TGTGCCAGCAGCTTTTGGGGGTACGAGCAGTACTTC
size: few
D: .
V: TRBV5-6
J: TRBJ2-7

CDR3: CASSLGTRERTDTQYF
DNA: TGCGCCAGCAGCCTCGGGACTAGAGAGCGCACAGATACGCAGTATTTT
size: few
D: TRBD2
V: TRBV4-1
J: TRBJ2-3

CDR3: CASSSGGLGYGYTF
DNA: TGCGCCAGCAGTTCGGGGGGCCTAGGCTATGGCTACACCTTC
size: many
D: .
V: TRBV5-1
J: TRBJ1-2

CDR3: CASRGQASETQYF
DNA: TGCGCCAGCAGGGGACAGGCCTCAGAGACCCAGTACTTC
size: many
D: TRBD1
V: TRBV5-1
J: TRBJ2-5

CDR3: CSARVGGSGNTIYF
DNA: TGCAGTGCTAGAGTAGGGGGCTCTGGAAACACCATATATTTT
size: few
D: .
V: TRBV20-1
J: TRBJ1-3

CDR3: CASRGQGTSYEQYF
DNA: TGTGCCAGCCGCGGGCAGGGGACCTCCTACGAGCAGTACTTC
size: many
D: .
V: TRBV28
J: TRBJ2-7

CDR3: CASSLRGPQGDTIYF
DNA: TGCGCCAGCAGCTTGCGCGGACCCCAAGGGGACACCATATATTTT
size: few
D: .
V: TRBV5-1
J: TRBJ1-3

CDR3: CASSPAGTGHQPQHF
DNA: TGTGCCAGCAGCCCAGCCGGGACAGGGCATCAGCCCCAGCATTTT
size: .
D: TRBD1
V: TRBV3-1
J: TRBJ1-5

CDR3: CASSQEDRANEKLFF
DNA: TGTGCCAGCAGCCAAGAGGATCGGGCTAATGAAAAACTGTTTTTT
size: few
D: .
V: TRBV4-2
J: TRBJ1-4

CDR3: CASRTSETYYNEQFF
DNA: TGTGCCAGCAGAACCTCGGAGACCTACTACAATGAGCAGTTCTTC
size: few
D: .
V: TRBV28
J: TRBJ2-1

CDR3: CASSQLPGNTIYF
DNA: TGCGCCAGCAGCCAGCTTCCTGGAAACACCATATATTTT
size: .
D: .
V: TRBV4-1
J: TRBJ1-3

CDR3: CASSGSRHNNEQFF
DNA: TGTGCCAGCAGCGGGAGCCGGCATAACAATGAGCAGTTCTTC
size: .
D: .
V: TRBV9
J: TRBJ2-1

CDR3: CASSSRGQGTSYEQYF
DNA: TGTGCCAGCAGCTCTAGGGGACAGGGGACGTCCTACGAGCAGTACTTC
size: .
D: TRBD1
V: TRBV7-8
J: TRBJ2-7

CDR3: CASSRPGNSYNEQFF
DNA: TGTGCCAGCAGCCGCCCCGGGAACTCCTACAATGAGCAGTTCTTC
size: .
D: .
V: TRBV4-2
J: TRBJ2-1

CDR3: CASSPLRGWSGYTF
DNA: TGTGCCAGCAGTCCCCTGAGGGGGTGGAGCGGCTACACCTTC
size: .
D: .
V: TRBV6-1
J: TRBJ1-2

CDR3: CASSWGTGPTYGYTF
DNA: TGCGCCAGCAGCTGGGGGACAGGGCCGACCTATGGCTACACCTTC
size: many
D: TRBD1
V: TRBV5-1
J: TRBJ1-2

CDR3: CASSVGNEQFF
DNA: TGCGCCAGCAGCGTAGGTAATGAGCAGTTCTTC
size: .
D: .
V: TRBV5-1
J: TRBJ2-1

CDR3: CSAAGTGVLYNEQFF
DNA: TGCAGTGCAGCAGGGACAGGCGTCTTATACAATGAGCAGTTCTTC
size: few
D: TRBD1
V: TRBV20-1
J: TRBJ2-1

CDR3: CSASGAPGMDTEAFF
DNA: TGCAGTGCCTCCGGGGCCCCGGGGATGGACACTGAAGCTTTCTTT
size: .
D: .
V: TRBV20-1
J: TRBJ1-1

CDR3: CAISLGVAGFTDTQYF
DNA: TGTGCCATCAGCCTCGGGGTAGCGGGCTTCACAGATACGCAGTATTTT
size: few
D: TRBD2
V: TRBV10-3
J: TRBJ2-3

CDR3: CASSFKDRGDYGYTF
DNA: TGTGCCAGCAGCTTTAAGGACAGGGGGGACTATGGCTACACCTTC
size: .
D: TRBD1
V: TRBV5-4
J: TRBJ1-2

CDR3: CASMRGGQGTYEQYF
DNA: TGTGCCAGCATGAGGGGGGGACAGGGCACCTACGAGCAGTACTTC
size: few
D: TRBD1
V: TRBV12-3/TRBV12-4
J: TRBJ2-7

CDR3: CASSPSMGGEAFF
DNA: TGTGCCAGCAGCCCGTCGATGGGAGGCGAAGCTTTCTTT
size: .
D: .
V: TRBV9
J: TRBJ1-1